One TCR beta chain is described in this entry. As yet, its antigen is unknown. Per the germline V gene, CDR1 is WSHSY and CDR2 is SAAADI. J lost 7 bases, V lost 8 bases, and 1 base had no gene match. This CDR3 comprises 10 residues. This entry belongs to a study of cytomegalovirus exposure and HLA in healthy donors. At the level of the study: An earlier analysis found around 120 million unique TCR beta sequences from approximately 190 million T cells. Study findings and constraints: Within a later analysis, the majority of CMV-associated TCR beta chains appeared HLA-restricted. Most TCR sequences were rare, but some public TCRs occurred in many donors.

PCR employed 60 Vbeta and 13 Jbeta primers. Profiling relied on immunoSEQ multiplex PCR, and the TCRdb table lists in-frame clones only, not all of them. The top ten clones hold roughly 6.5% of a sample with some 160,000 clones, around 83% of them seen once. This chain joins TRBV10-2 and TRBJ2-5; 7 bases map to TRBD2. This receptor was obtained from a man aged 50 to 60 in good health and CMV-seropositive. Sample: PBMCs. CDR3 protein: CASGGGTQYF. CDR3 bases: TGCGCCAGCGGGGGGGGGACCCAGTACTTC.